A single sample gave rise to the 17 T cell receptor beta chains below, sequenced in a study of blood T cells in healthy people across ages. Together with a sample-barcoded 5' primer, a J-beta primer mix was included in a second PCR lasting about 7 to 11 cycles. A single record per CDR3 protein comes from TCRdb applying MiXCR to the 5' RACE reads. The sample has hundreds of thousands of distinct CDR3 sequences, 58% seen once; the top ten hold 30% to 40%. Sample: blood. The receptors come from a man in his sixties in good health.

The chain has TRBV12-3 or TRBV12-4 and TRBJ2-6; 7 nucleotides agree with TRBD1. The CDR3 consists of 17 residues. The V segment lost 3 bases and the J segment 0 bases; nucleotides outside the gene matches: 5. CDR3: CASSFWTGHSGANVLTF. The CDR3 nucleotides are TGTGCCAGCAGTTTTTGGACAGGTCACTCTGGGGCCAACGTCCTGACTTTC.

The chain carries TRBV3-1 and TRBJ2-7; 8 bases are shared with TRBD2. From germline, CDR1 is LGHDT and CDR2 YNNKEL (reference sequence). Losses at the gene ends were 8 bases for V and 7 bases for J; bases not matched to a gene: 19. The CDR3 consists of 16 residues. CDR3 residues: CASPPGGVRVTEEQYF. DNA of the CDR3: TGTGCCAGCCCTCCGGGAGGGGTCAGGGTAACGGAAGAGCAGTACTTC.

The chain is built from TRBV3-1 and TRBJ1-1; D is ambiguous. Between the trimmed V and J ends, which lost 1 base and 6 bases, there was a span of 15 bases. CDR3 length: 15 residues. The germline CDR1 and CDR2 sequences are LGHDT and YNNKEL (reference sequence). CDR3 residues: CASSQVEALGAEAFF. CDR3 sequence (DNA): TGTGCCAGCAGCCAAGTGGAGGCCTTGGGTGCTGAAGCTTTCTTT.

This clonotype has more than one count but fewer than ten. The chain couples TRBV3-1 to TRBJ2-5; 8 bases agree with TRBD2. Germline loops: CDR1 LGHDT, CDR2 YNNKEL (reference sequence). J lost 0 bases, V lost 7 bases, and 4 bases had no gene match. This CDR3 has 14 amino acids. This chain's CDR3 is CASTRGGYQETQYF. The CDR3 region has the DNA TGTGCCAGCACTCGGGGGGGCTACCAAGAGACCCAGTACTTC.

This clonotype was detected a few times. The rearrangement uses TRBV2 and TRBJ2-5, with D possibly being TRBD1 (6 bases). Germline CDR1 and CDR2: SNHLY and FYNNEI. This CDR3 comprises 13 residues. V lost 5 bases and J lost 1, with 8 bases in between. The DNA of the CDR3 is TGTGCCAGCAGTTCACAGGGCCAAGAGACCCAGTACTTC. This encodes CASSSQGQETQYF.

This chain uses TRBV11-2 with TRBJ2-5, with TRBD1 matching 7 bases. This CDR3 is 13 amino acids long. Germline V lookup: CDR1 SGHAT, CDR2 FQNNGV. V trimming: 7 bases; J trimming: 10 bases; junction bases outside the gene matches: 12. CDR3 DNA sequence: TGTGCCAGCAACCATGACAGGGAAAAGGACCAGTACTTC. Translated, it gives CASNHDREKDQYF.

The chain recombines TRBV24-1 with TRBJ2-1; TRBD1 matches 8 bases. Germline values: CDR1 KGHDR, CDR2 SFDVKD. The CDR3 has 17 residues. V shed 3 bases and J 0 bases; nucleotides not matched to a gene: 6. CDR3 coding DNA: TGTGCCACCAGTGATCCCGACAGGGGAAGCTCCTACAATGAGCAGTTCTTC. As protein: CATSDPDRGSSYNEQFF.

The chain employs TRBV20-1 and TRBJ2-3, with D perhaps TRBD1 (5 bases). The CDR3 covers 15 residues. Germline CDR1 DFQATT, CDR2 SNEGSKA (reference sequence). The ends were cut back, 0 bases at V and 4 bases at J, with 14 bases in the middle. CDR3 nucleotide sequence: TGCAGTGCTAGAGATTCCGGGCAGGGCCCAGATACGCAGTATTTT. Protein sequence: CSARDSGQGPDTQYF.

V gene TRBV5-1 combines with J gene TRBJ2-6; weak D call: TRBD1 (6 bases). Trimming removed 7 bases at V and 0 bases at J, with 17 bases between. Germline CDR1 and CDR2: SGHRS and YFSETQ. The CDR3 has 17 residues. CDR3 region: CASSQDSTLSGANVLTF. CDR3 sequence (DNA): TGCGCCAGCTCTCAGGACAGTACACTCTCTGGGGCCAACGTCCTGACTTTC.

The CDR3 coding sequence is TGCAGTGCTAGCAGCGACAGTACCTACGAGCAGTACTTC. Translated: CSASSDSTYEQYF. V gene TRBV20-1 combines with J gene TRBJ2-7; tentative D call: TRBD1 (5 bases). V was pared by 3 bases and J by 2 bases, with 11 bases between. Germline V CDR1 and CDR2: DFQATT, SNEGSKA (reference sequence). The CDR3 is made up of 13 amino acids.

This clonotype was seen only a few times. V is TRBV7-2 and J is TRBJ1-2; TRBD1 matches at 8 bases. The V gene end was trimmed by 5 bases and the J gene end by 5 bases; junction bases not matched to a gene: 10. Germline V CDR1 and CDR2: SGHTA, FQGNSA. The CDR3 contains 15 residues. CDR3 bases: TGTGCCAGCAGCCCACAACAGGGGGGATCTTATGGCTACACCTTC. Residues: CASSPQQGGSYGYTF.

This chain joins TRBV20-1 and TRBJ2-5, with 8 bases aligning to TRBD1. The CDR3 contains 15 residues. Germline loops: CDR1 DFQATT, CDR2 SNEGSKA (reference sequence). The J segment lost 5 bases and the V segment lost 5 bases, leaving 13 bases of the junction unmatched. The CDR3 DNA reads TGCAGTGCTGGTCGGACAGGGCGGTTGTTGGAGACCCAGTACTTC. Amino acids: CSAGRTGRLLETQYF.

In its sample, this clonotype was seen a few times. A much larger clone sits a single nucleotide away, making a read error possible. The genes are TRBV10-2 and TRBJ2-1; weak D call: TRBD1 (6 bases). The closer fit of TRBJ2-7 to the DNA end suggests the J call may be wrong. This CDR3 region has 15 residues. Per the germline V gene, CDR1 is WSHSY and CDR2 is SAAADI. As DNA, the CDR3 is TGCGCCAGCAGGACAGGTGAAGGGTCCTACAATGAGCAGTACTTC. This gives the protein CASRTGEGSYNEQYF.

This chain joins TRBV20-1 and TRBJ1-1; no definite D call. This CDR3 spans 12 amino acids. CDR1 and CDR2 from the germline V gene are DFQATT and SNEGSKA (reference sequence). V dropped 3 bases and J dropped 1 base, with 6 bases sitting between them. The CDR3 DNA is TGCAGTGCTAGTACGGGGAACACTGAAGCTTTCTTT. Its translation: CSASTGNTEAFF.

This clonotype showed up just a few times. The chain uses TRBV20-1 and TRBJ2-7; TRBD2 might be the D (6 bases). The CDR3 is 15 residues long. Germline V gives CDR1 DFQATT, CDR2 SNEGSKA (reference sequence). Trimming took off 5 bases at V and 0 bases at J, with 17 bases between the two ends. In DNA, the CDR3 is TGCAGTGCTGAACCTCCGGGACTGAGCTCCTACGAGCAGTACTTC. Protein sequence: CSAEPPGLSSYEQYF.

This chain connects TRBV20-1 to TRBJ1-6, with D unclear. The CDR3 is made up of 15 amino acids. V gave up 0 bases and J gave up 6 bases, with 12 bases separating them. The germline gives CDR1 DFQATT, CDR2 SNEGSKA (reference sequence). The CDR3 nucleotides are TGCAGTGCTAGAGATGCCGCAGCAAGTAATTCACCCCTCCACTTT. The encoded protein is CSARDAAASNSPLHF.

This CDR3 reads CASSVDGADEKLFF. CDR3 nucleotide sequence: TGTGCCAGCAGCGTAGATGGGGCAGATGAAAAACTGTTTTTT. The V gene is TRBV9, the J gene TRBJ1-4, with D maybe TRBD1 (5 bases). The CDR3 has 14 amino acids. From germline, CDR1 is SGDLS and CDR2 YYNGEE. The germline V and J ends were trimmed by 0 bases and 6 bases, with 9 bases remaining between them.